This passage covers 27 T cell receptor beta chains from one sample sequenced in a study of T cells after yellow fever vaccination. TCRdb analysed the 5' RACE reads with MiXCR anew, one entry per CDR3 protein. This table has 11,000 to 15,000 distinct CDR3 sequences, 7.3% appearing once. The sample was PBMCs, either bulk or a sorted T-cell subset (CD4+, CD8+, memory, or dextramer-sorted; not recorded which), taken on the day of the yellow fever booster vaccination. The receptors shown here come from a man younger than 30 who received the YFV17D yellow fever vaccine.

This clonotype was seen repeatedly, ten times or more. This chain links TRBV6-1 with TRBJ2-2; D perhaps matches TRBD1 (6 bases). The germline V gene has CDR1 MNHNS and CDR2 SASEGT. The CDR3 consists of 14 residues. Trimming pared 6 bases from V and 6 bases from J, leaving 14 bases between. The DNA of the CDR3 is TGTGCCAGCAGGGGGACACAAGGACCCGGGGAGCTGTTTTTT. Encoded protein: CASRGTQGPGELFF.

This clonotype is classed as medium-sized. This chain links TRBV9 with TRBJ2-1; 10 bases match TRBD2. The J segment lost 3 bases and the V segment lost 0 bases, leaving 0 bases of the junction unmatched. This CDR3 region has 15 residues. CDR1 SGDLS and CDR2 YYNGEE come from the germline V gene. The CDR3 loop is CASSVASGGYNEQFF. The CDR3 DNA follows: TGTGCCAGCAGCGTAGCTAGCGGGGGCTACAATGAGCAGTTCTTC.

By proportion, this clonotype is medium-sized (0.01 to 0.1%). The rearrangement links TRBV18 to TRBJ1-6, with TRBD1 as a possible D gene (5 bases). The V gene's germline CDR1 is KGHSH and CDR2 LQKENI. The CDR3 is made up of 13 amino acids. The ends were cut back, 3 bases at V and 5 bases at J, with 5 bases in the middle. Here the CDR3 reads CASSPDNNSPLHF. CDR3 nucleotides: TGTGCCAGCTCACCGGACAATAATTCACCCCTCCACTTT.

This clonotype has at least ten counts. The chain combines TRBV2 with TRBJ2-5, with D unclear. V was clipped by 1 base and J by 5 bases, with 2 bases between them. The CDR3 loop spans 11 amino acids. Germline V gives CDR1 SNHLY, CDR2 FYNNEI. As DNA, the CDR3 is TGTGCCAGCAGTGAAGAGGAGACCCAGTACTTC. Translated, it gives CASSEEETQYF.

This clonotype was counted at least ten times. The chain joins TRBV7-2 to TRBJ1-1, with D perhaps TRBD1 (5 bases). Germline lookup yields CDR1 SGHTA and CDR2 FQGNSA. There are 14 residues in the CDR3. The V end lost 5 bases, the J end lost 1 base, and 11 bases lay between the germline ends. The CDR3 region is CASSRQRSNTEAFF. The CDR3 DNA sequence: TGTGCCAGCAGCCGACAGAGGTCGAACACTGAAGCTTTCTTT.

By share, this clonotype counts as medium-sized. V gene TRBV5-1 combines with J gene TRBJ2-1; TRBD1 might be the D (6 bases). The germline CDR1 and CDR2 sequences are SGHRS and YFSETQ. The CDR3 covers 15 residues. The V end lost 3 bases, the J end lost 1 base, and 11 bases lay between the germline ends. CDR3 DNA sequence: TGCGCCAGCAGCTCCGGGACACAATCCTACAATGAGCAGTTCTTC. As protein: CASSSGTQSYNEQFF.

This clonotype came up many times. The chain carries TRBV4-2 and TRBJ1-4; D uncertain. Germline V lookup: CDR1 LGHNA, CDR2 YNFKEQ. V was shortened by 0 bases and J by 8 bases, with 13 bases between the two germline ends. The CDR3 loop spans 15 amino acids. DNA for the CDR3: TGTGCCAGCAGCCAAGATGTGCATCGGGAGGAAAAACTGTTTTTT. Protein product: CASSQDVHREEKLFF.

This chain links TRBV7-9 with TRBJ2-7, with 9 bases matching TRBD1. V lost 0 bases, J lost 4 bases, and 7 bases stayed unmatched. Germline CDR1 is SEHNR and CDR2 is FQNEAQ (reference sequence). This CDR3 contains 16 residues. The CDR3 is CASSLAGTGFVYEQYF. In DNA form, the CDR3 reads TGTGCCAGCAGCTTAGCAGGGACAGGGTTCGTGTACGAGCAGTACTTC. The whole variable domain, remainder taken from reference TRBV7-9 and TRBJ2-7, is DTGVSQNPRHKITKRGQNVTFRCDPISEHNRLYWYRQTLGQGPEFLTYFQNEAQLEKSRLLSDRFSAERPKGSFSTLEIQRTEQGDSAMYLCASSLAGTGFVYEQYFGPGTRLTVT.

This clonotype qualifies as medium-sized. V usage is TRBV7-2 and J usage is TRBJ2-3; D not certain. The CDR3 sequence is 14 residues long. V shed 2 bases and J shed 0 bases, with 6 bases lying between them. Per germline, CDR1 SGHTA and CDR2 FQGNSA. CDR3 DNA sequence: TGTGCCAGCAGCTTATTTGGAAGCACAGATACGCAGTATTTT. Its protein is CASSLFGSTDTQYF.

This clonotype has at least ten counts. The V and J genes are TRBV11-2 and TRBJ1-1, with 7 bases matching TRBD1. The V segment lost 0 bases and the J segment 3 bases; nucleotides outside the gene matches: 4. CDR1 and CDR2 (germline): SGHAT, FQNNGV. The CDR3 length is 15 residues. The CDR3 coding sequence is TGTGCCAGCAGCTTAGAGGGAACAGGGGACACTGAAGCTTTCTTT. Protein sequence: CASSLEGTGDTEAFF.

This clonotype was observed many times. The V call is TRBV20-1, the J call TRBJ2-3; D is possibly TRBD2 (6 bases). Germline V lookup: CDR1 DFQATT, CDR2 SNEGSKA (reference sequence). Between the trimmed V and J ends, which lost 0 bases and 0 bases, there was a span of 10 bases. This CDR3 contains 15 residues. As DNA, the CDR3 is TGCAGTGCTAGAGATCTCGGGACTAGCACAGATACGCAGTATTTT. Protein product: CSARDLGTSTDTQYF.

By sample fraction, this clonotype is medium-sized. The chain carries TRBV7-3 and TRBJ1-5, with 7 bases fitting TRBD1. The CDR3 consists of 14 residues. CDR1 is SGHTA and CDR2 is FQGTGA in the germline V gene. J gave up 5 bases and V 2 bases, and 3 bases lay outside the gene matches. CDR3 nucleotide sequence: TGTGCCAGCAGCTTATGCAGGGGGGATCAGCCCCAGCATTTT. It codes for CASSLCRGDQPQHF. The whole variable domain, filled in from reference TRBV7-3 and TRBJ1-5, reads GAGVSQTPSNKVTEKGKYVELRCDPISGHTALYWYRQSLGQGPEFLIYFQGTGAADDSGLPNDRFFAVRPEGSVSTLKIQRTERGDSAVYLCASSLCRGDQPQHFGDGTRLSIL.

V and J are TRBV20-1 and TRBJ2-4, with D perhaps matching TRBD2 (8 bases). Germline CDR1 DFQATT, CDR2 SNEGSKA (reference sequence). Trimming shortened V by 0 bases and J by 6 bases, and 21 bases separated the two germline ends. The CDR3 sequence is 17 residues long. CDR3 DNA sequence: TGCAGTGCTAGAGATCTCAGGGGGGGGGCGGGGGGAAACATTCAGTACTTC. As protein: CSARDLRGGAGGNIQYF.

In this sample, this clonotype turned up many times. The CDR3 sequence: CASSLRQSSYEQYF. CDR3 sequence (DNA): TGTGCCAGCAGCTTGCGGCAGTCTTCCTACGAGCAGTACTTC. The rearrangement links TRBV5-5 to TRBJ2-7, with no clear D. Trimming took off 1 base at V and 1 base at J, with 9 bases between the two ends. Germline loops: CDR1 SGHKS, CDR2 YYEKEE (reference sequence). This CDR3 region has 14 residues.

This clonotype was seen repeatedly, ten times or more. The rearrangement joins TRBV19 to TRBJ2-1, with a weak D call TRBD2 (5 bases). Germline-derived CDR1 and CDR2 are LNHDA and SQIVND (reference sequence). The germline V and J ends were trimmed by 4 bases and 9 bases, with 10 bases remaining between them. The CDR3 is 12 amino acids. The CDR3 reads CASSTEGREQFF. The CDR3 region has the DNA TGTGCCAGTAGTACAGAGGGCCGTGAGCAGTTCTTC.

This clonotype was recorded many times. The chain joins TRBV5-5 to TRBJ2-3; no definite D call. CDR3 length: 15 residues. Trimming shortened V by 3 bases and J by 4 bases, and 15 bases separated the two germline ends. The germline CDR1 and CDR2 sequences are SGHKS and YYEKEE (reference sequence). CDR3 nucleotide sequence: TGTGCCAGCAGCTCCTTACTCCGAACGGCAGATACGCAGTATTTT. Encoded protein: CASSSLLRTADTQYF.

By frequency in the sample, this clonotype is medium-sized. This chain connects TRBV20-1 to TRBJ1-1, with D tentatively TRBD1 (5 bases). V dropped 3 bases and J dropped 2 bases, with 13 bases sitting between them. The germline V gene encodes CDR1 DFQATT and CDR2 SNEGSKA (reference sequence). The length of the CDR3 is 14 residues. CDR3 nucleotide sequence: TGCAGTGCTAGGCCCGGAGGGGCAAACACTGAAGCTTTCTTT. Residues: CSARPGGANTEAFF.

This clonotype occurred many times. J is TRBJ1-6 and V is TRBV20-1; 7 nucleotides agree with TRBD1. V gave up 3 bases and J gave up 10 bases; unmatched junction bases: 9. This CDR3 has 14 amino acids. Germline values: CDR1 DFQATT, CDR2 SNEGSKA (reference sequence). The CDR3 nucleotides read TGCAGTGCTAGGGTAGACAGGGAAGGCTCACCCCTCCACTTT. It encodes CSARVDREGSPLHF.

This chain connects TRBV5-1 to TRBJ2-3, with 10 bases matching TRBD2. CDR1 SGHRS and CDR2 YFSETQ come from the germline V gene. Trimming cost V 1 base and J 4 bases; bases outside gene matches: 6. The CDR3 is 16 amino acids. CDR3 region: CASSLPLAGEADTQYF. For the CDR3, the DNA is TGCGCCAGCAGCTTGCCTCTAGCGGGGGAAGCAGATACGCAGTATTTT. Full variable domain (remainder filled in from reference TRBV5-1 and TRBJ2-3): KAGVTQTPRYLIKTRGQQVTLSCSPISGHRSVSWYQQTPGQGLQFLFEYFSETQRNKGNFPGRFSGRQFSNSRSEMNVSTLELGDSALYLCASSLPLAGEADTQYFGPGTRLTVL.

This clonotype is medium-sized within its sample. This chain links TRBV7-9 with TRBJ2-5; a possible D gene is TRBD1 (6 bases). This CDR3 has 13 residues. Germline V gene lookup returns CDR1 SEHNR and CDR2 FQNEAQ (reference sequence). V lost 5 bases to trimming and J lost 3 bases, with 10 bases between them. For the CDR3, the DNA is TGTGCCAGCAGCCGAAGGGGGAAAGAGACCCAGTACTTC. The encoded protein is CASSRRGKETQYF.

In its sample, this clonotype was seen many times. V gene TRBV20-1 combines with J gene TRBJ1-5; no clear D gene. V dropped 3 bases and J dropped 4 bases, with 10 bases sitting between them. The CDR3 loop spans 13 amino acids. Germline values: CDR1 DFQATT, CDR2 SNEGSKA (reference sequence). CDR3 in DNA: TGCAGTGCTAGTTGGCGACCAAATCAGCCCCAGCATTTT. Translation: CSASWRPNQPQHF.

This clonotype was recorded at least ten times. This chain connects TRBV7-2 to TRBJ1-5; 8 nucleotides align to TRBD1. Germline assignment: CDR1 SGHTA and CDR2 FQGNSA. CDR3 length equals 16 residues. The trim removed 1 base at V and 1 base at J, leaving 3 bases unmatched. The CDR3 DNA reads TGTGCCAGCAGCTTAGAACAGGGGGGCAGCAATCAGCCCCAGCATTTT. Protein: CASSLEQGGSNQPQHF.

This clonotype has a count of ten or more. V and J are TRBV5-5 and TRBJ2-5; D remains ambiguous. Germline CDR1 is SGHKS and CDR2 is YYEKEE (reference sequence). The ends were cut back, 0 bases at V and 3 bases at J, with 12 bases in the middle. The CDR3 sequence is 15 residues long. The CDR3: CASSLGNPSKETQYF. The CDR3 DNA follows: TGTGCCAGCAGCTTGGGTAACCCTTCGAAAGAGACCCAGTACTTC.

The sample holds many counts of this clonotype. The chain employs TRBV5-4 and TRBJ2-1, with D unclear. CDR1 SGHNT and CDR2 YYREEE come from the germline V gene (reference sequence). The CDR3 has 12 amino acids. V lost 0 bases, J lost 2 bases, and 0 bases lay in between. The CDR3 DNA follows: TGTGCCAGCAGCTTGGCCTACAATGAGCAGTTCTTC. Translated, it gives CASSLAYNEQFF. Variable domain in full (rest from reference TRBV5-4 and TRBJ2-1): ETGVTQSPTHLIKTRGQQVTLRCSSQSGHNTVSWYQQALGQGPQFIFQYYREEENGRGNFPPRFSGLQFPNYSSELNVNALELDDSALYLCASSLAYNEQFFGPGTRLTVL.

This clonotype was observed many times. The rearrangement joins TRBV5-1 to TRBJ2-7; 12 nucleotides match TRBD2. Germline V gene sequence: CDR1 SGHRS, CDR2 YFSETQ. This CDR3 is built from 16 residues. J was trimmed by 3 bases and V by 0 bases; bases with no gene match: 4. CDR3 nucleotide sequence: TGCGCCAGCAGCTTGGGGACTAGCGGGAATCTCTACGAGCAGTACTTC. Translation: CASSLGTSGNLYEQYF.

This clonotype has ten or more counts. The rearrangement uses TRBV4-1 and TRBJ1-4; 8 nucleotides align to TRBD1. The V and J ends lost 4 bases and 5 bases, in that order; junction bases with no gene match: 6. CDR1 and CDR2 from the germline V gene are MGHRA and YSYEKL. The CDR3 is 15 residues long. The CDR3 bases are TGCGCCAGCAGCCGCCTACAGGGGGAAAATGAAAAACTGTTTTTT. Translated: CASSRLQGENEKLFF.

This clonotype was seen many times. This chain joins TRBV11-2 and TRBJ1-2, with 7 bases fitting TRBD1. V lost 0 bases to trimming and J lost 8 bases; unmatched junction nucleotides: 6. From germline, CDR1 is SGHAT and CDR2 FQNNGV. The CDR3 spans 14 residues. The CDR3 is CASSLDRTGSGYTF. For the CDR3, the DNA is TGTGCCAGCAGCTTAGACCGGACAGGATCGGGCTACACCTTC.